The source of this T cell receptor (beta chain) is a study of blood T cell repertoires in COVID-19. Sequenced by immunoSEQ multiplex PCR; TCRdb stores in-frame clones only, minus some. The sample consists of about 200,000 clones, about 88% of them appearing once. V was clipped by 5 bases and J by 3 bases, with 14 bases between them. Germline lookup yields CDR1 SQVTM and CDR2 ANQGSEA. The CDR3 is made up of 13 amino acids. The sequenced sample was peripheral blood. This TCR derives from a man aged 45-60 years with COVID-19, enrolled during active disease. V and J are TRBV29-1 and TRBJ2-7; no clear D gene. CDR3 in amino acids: CSVSGMTDYEQYF. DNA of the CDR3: TGCAGCGTTTCCGGTATGACTGACTACGAGCAGTACTTC.